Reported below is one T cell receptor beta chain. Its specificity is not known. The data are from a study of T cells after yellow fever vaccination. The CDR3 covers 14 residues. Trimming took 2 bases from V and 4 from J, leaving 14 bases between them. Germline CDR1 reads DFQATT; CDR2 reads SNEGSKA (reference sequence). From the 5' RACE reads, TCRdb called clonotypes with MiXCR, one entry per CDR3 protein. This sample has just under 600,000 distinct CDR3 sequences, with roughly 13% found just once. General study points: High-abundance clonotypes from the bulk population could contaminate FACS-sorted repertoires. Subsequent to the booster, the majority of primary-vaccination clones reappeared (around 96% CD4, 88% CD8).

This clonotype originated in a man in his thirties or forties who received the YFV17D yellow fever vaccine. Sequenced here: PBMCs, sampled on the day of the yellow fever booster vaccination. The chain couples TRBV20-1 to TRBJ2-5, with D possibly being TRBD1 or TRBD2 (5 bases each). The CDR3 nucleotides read TGCAGTGCTAGACCACAGCGAGGGACAGAGACCCAGTACTTC. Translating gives CSARPQRGTETQYF.